Each of the 27 T cell receptor beta chains below was sequenced from the same sample in a study of cytomegalovirus exposure and HLA in healthy donors. Primers included in the PCR were 60 Vbeta and 13 Jbeta primers. Sequenced by immunoSEQ multiplex PCR; TCRdb stores in-frame clones only, minus some. The top ten clones hold 3.5% to 4% of a sample with nearly 110,000 clones, less than 85% of them seen once. Sequenced: PBMCs. These receptors were collected from a man aged 55 to 70 in good health and CMV-seronegative.

V and J are TRBV6-5 and TRBJ2-3; 7 positions agree with TRBD1. The CDR3 runs to 13 residues. Germline CDR1 reads MNHEY; CDR2 reads SVGAGI. J gave up 2 bases and V 8 bases, and 4 bases lay outside the gene matches. The CDR3 loop is CASGGQATDTQYF. CDR3 coding DNA: TGTGCCAGCGGCGGACAGGCCACAGATACGCAGTATTTT.

The chain uses TRBV5-4 and TRBJ2-7, with 13 bases matching TRBD2. V lost 4 bases to trimming and J lost 1 base; unmatched junction nucleotides: 2. The CDR3 contains 15 residues. The germline CDR1 and CDR2 sequences are SGHNT and YYREEE (reference sequence). CDR3 loop: CASSPGLAGSYEQYV. The CDR3 DNA sequence: TGTGCCAGCAGCCCGGGACTAGCGGGGTCCTACGAGCAGTACGTC.

The gene calls are TRBV4-1 and TRBJ1-2, with 9 bases that match TRBD1. CDR3 length: 15 amino acids. Germline values: CDR1 MGHRA, CDR2 YSYEKL. The junction had 0 bases not matched to a gene; V was cut back by 1 base and J by 0 bases. CDR3 residues: CASSQGQGANYGYTF. The DNA of the CDR3 is TGCGCCAGCAGCCAAGGACAGGGGGCTAACTATGGCTACACCTTC.

This clone was seen once. The CDR3 DNA reads TGTGCCTCCCAAGGTGACGGACAGGCGGGGCAGCCCCAGCATTTT. Translation gives CASQGDGQAGQPQHF. The chain employs TRBV2 and TRBJ1-5; TRBD1 agrees at 7 bases. Germline loops: CDR1 SNHLY, CDR2 FYNNEI. V trimming: 11 bases; J trimming: 7 bases; junction bases outside the gene matches: 17. The CDR3 totals 15 residues.

The chain couples TRBV5-6 to TRBJ2-1; D perhaps matches TRBD2 (6 bases). The germline V gene encodes CDR1 SGHDT and CDR2 YYEEEE. The CDR3 has 17 amino acids. V lost 5 bases to trimming and J lost 4 bases, with 22 bases between them. The CDR3, as DNA: TGTGCCAGCAGGGGGTTCCCGCGGAGGGGATTATACAATGAGCAGTTCTTC. Translation: CASRGFPRRGLYNEQFF.

The genes are TRBV7-3 and TRBJ1-1, with D possibly matching TRBD1 (5 bases). Per germline, CDR1 SGHTA and CDR2 FQGTGA. The CDR3 covers 15 residues. Trimming removed 2 bases at V and 0 bases at J, with 10 bases between. The CDR3 is CASSLEGAMNTEAFF. DNA of the CDR3: TGTGCCAGCAGCTTAGAAGGGGCGATGAACACTGAAGCTTTCTTT.

For this clone: The junction departs from the called germline gene at one end, perhaps through a read error. This sequence joins TRBV28 and TRBJ1-4; D is uncertain. Germline CDR1 MDHEN, CDR2 SYDVKM. The CDR3 has 14 amino acids. As DNA, the CDR3 is TGTGCCAGCAGCTCCCCGGCAACTAATGAAAAACTGCTTTTT. Its protein product is CASSSPATNEKLLF.

The chain carries TRBV7-3 and TRBJ1-1, with 9 bases aligning to TRBD1. V lost 3 bases and J lost 11; bases outside the gene matches: 10. Germline V lookup: CDR1 SGHTA, CDR2 FQGTGA. This CDR3 has 14 amino acids. CDR3 DNA: TGTGCCAGCAGCTTGCATAGGGGGGACAGGGTTGCTTTCTTT. This encodes CASSLHRGDRVAFF.

The V gene is TRBV7-8, the J gene TRBJ1-4; D unclear. The CDR3 extends over 15 amino acids. Per the germline V gene, CDR1 is SGHVS and CDR2 is FQNEAQ. V dropped 1 base and J dropped 4 bases, with 10 bases sitting between them. The CDR3 nucleotides read TGTGCCAGCAGCTTAGTTTCCGGGAGTAATGAAAAACTGTTTTTT. This gives the protein CASSLVSGSNEKLFF.

This chain uses TRBV7-2 with TRBJ2-2, with TRBD2 identical over 15 bases. This CDR3 is 19 amino acids long. Germline CDR1 SGHTA, CDR2 FQGNSA. The J segment lost 1 base and the V segment lost 4 bases, leaving 7 bases of the junction unmatched. In DNA form, the CDR3 reads TGTGCCAGCAGCTACCGGACTAGCGGGGGGGCGGAGAACACCGGGGAGCTGTTTTTT. Its protein is CASSYRTSGGAENTGELFF.

The V and J genes are TRBV4-2 and TRBJ2-1, with 9 bases matching TRBD1. V lost 1 base to trimming and J lost 1 base; unmatched junction nucleotides: 2. Germline V CDR1 and CDR2: LGHNA, YNFKEQ. This CDR3 is 16 amino acids long. The CDR3 DNA reads TGTGCCAGCAGCCAAGCACAGGGGGCTTCCTACAATGAGCAGTTCTTC. Its protein product is CASSQAQGASYNEQFF.

V gene TRBV4-2 combines with J gene TRBJ1-1; D remains unclear. The CDR3 is made up of 14 amino acids. Germline values: CDR1 LGHNA, CDR2 YNFKEQ. Trimming shortened V by 0 bases and J by 1 base, and 6 bases separated the two germline ends. The CDR3 protein is CASSQDSRNTEAFF. CDR3 bases: TGTGCCAGCAGCCAAGATTCGAGGAACACTGAAGCTTTCTTT.

The chain links TRBV6-1 to TRBJ1-1; D is possibly TRBD1 (6 bases). The CDR3 spans 13 residues. Germline CDR1 and CDR2: MNHNS and SASEGT. V was cut by 5 bases and J by 10 bases, with 17 bases left in between. CDR3 protein: CASSPRDRSRAFF. The CDR3 nucleotides are TGTGCCAGCAGTCCAAGAGACAGGTCGAGAGCTTTCTTT.

This chain links TRBV6-1 with TRBJ1-6; possibly TRBD1 for D (5 bases). V lost 3 bases to trimming and J lost 9 bases, with 15 bases between them. Germline CDR1 is MNHNS and CDR2 is SASEGT. There are 15 residues in the CDR3. Written as DNA, the CDR3 is TGTGCCAGCAGTGATTCCCCATCAGGGTTTTCACCCCTCCACTTT. It is translated as CASSDSPSGFSPLHF.

The rearrangement joins TRBV25-1 to TRBJ1-2; 9 bases are a match to TRBD1. This CDR3 is built from 13 residues. Germline CDR1 MGHDK, CDR2 SYGVNS. The V gene end was trimmed by 8 bases and the J gene end by 7 bases; junction bases not matched to a gene: 8. The DNA of the CDR3 is TGTGCCAGCTTCCAGGGACAGGGAGGTGGCTACACCTTC. Its protein product is CASFQGQGGGYTF.

The chain joins TRBV6-6 to TRBJ2-7; unclear D gene. The CDR3 runs 14 residues. Germline values: CDR1 MNHNY, CDR2 SVGAGI (reference sequence). V lost 5 bases to trimming and J lost 3 bases, with 14 bases between them. The CDR3 spells CASSDTSIVYEQYF. The DNA of the CDR3 is TGTGCCAGCAGTGACACGAGCATCGTCTACGAGCAGTACTTC.

The chain employs TRBV7-2 and TRBJ1-2; no definite D call. Germline V gives CDR1 SGHTA, CDR2 FQGNSA. The ends were cut back, 0 bases at V and 5 bases at J, with 7 bases in the middle. CDR3 size: 13 residues. CDR3 loop: CASSLARGYGYTF. CDR3 bases: TGTGCCAGCAGCTTAGCGCGAGGGTATGGCTACACCTTC.

The chain combines TRBV30 with TRBJ2-5, with a weak D call TRBD2 (7 bases). CDR3 size: 15 residues. Looked up from germline, CDR1 is GTSNPN and CDR2 is SVGIG (reference sequence). V was clipped by 6 bases and J by 9 bases, with 26 bases between them. The CDR3 bases are TGTGCCTGTAAGACTAGGGGGGGGGCTCGGGAGGCCCAGTACTTC. It encodes CACKTRGGAREAQYF.

This chain uses TRBV12-5 with TRBJ2-6; the D gene is possibly TRBD2 (6 bases). This CDR3 comprises 16 residues. Germline loops: CDR1 LGHNT, CDR2 FRNRAP. V was shortened by 1 base and J by 1 base, with 8 bases between the two germline ends. The chain's CDR3 is CASGLAGVSGANVLTF. CDR3 coding DNA: TGTGCTAGTGGTTTGGCGGGGGTATCTGGGGCCAACGTCCTGACTTTC.

The chain uses TRBV2 and TRBJ2-5, with D possibly matching TRBD2 (6 bases). There are 18 residues in the CDR3. Germline V gene lookup returns CDR1 SNHLY and CDR2 FYNNEI. Trimming stripped 2 bases from V and 3 bases from J, with 22 bases between. Here the CDR3 DNA reads TGTGCCAGCAGTGAAACCCCCGGGCGGGGCGCGGGAAAAGAGACCCAGTACTTC. This sequence encodes CASSETPGRGAGKETQYF.

V is TRBV27 and J is TRBJ1-5; D is possibly TRBD1 (5 bases). The V and J ends lost 2 bases and 0 bases respectively, with 8 bases between them. CDR1 and CDR2 from the germline V gene are MNHEY and SMNVEV (reference sequence). There are 15 residues in the CDR3. CDR3 in amino acids: CASSLGGYSNQPQHF. CDR3 in DNA: TGTGCCAGCAGTTTAGGGGGGTATAGCAATCAGCCCCAGCATTTT.

The rearrangement uses TRBV4-1 and TRBJ1-5, with 7 bases identical to TRBD1. V lost 0 bases and J lost 4; bases outside the gene matches: 12. This CDR3 region has 18 residues. Germline CDR1 and CDR2: MGHRA and YSYEKL. DNA of the CDR3: TGCGCCAGCAGCCAAGAGCAAGTGTTGGGCAGGGGGAATCAGCCCCAGCATTTT. It codes for CASSQEQVLGRGNQPQHF.

The rearrangement joins TRBV10-3 to TRBJ2-2; 8 bases fit TRBD1. The length of the CDR3 is 13 residues. With V trimmed by 6 bases and J by 6 bases, 3 bases remained unmatched. Germline-derived CDR1 and CDR2 are ENHRY and SYGVKD. This CDR3 reads CAISQGAAGELFF. CDR3 coding DNA: TGTGCCATCAGCCAGGGGGCCGCCGGGGAGCTGTTTTTT.

The chain couples TRBV9 to TRBJ2-2; 15 positions agree with TRBD2. The CDR3 length is 16 residues. Germline V gene sequence: CDR1 SGDLS, CDR2 YYNGEE. With V trimmed by 3 bases and J by 6 bases, 3 bases remained unmatched. The CDR3 here is CASSGRTSGGAGELFF. As DNA, the CDR3 is TGTGCCAGCAGCGGGAGGACTAGCGGGGGGGCCGGGGAGCTGTTTTTT. Together with reference TRBV9 and TRBJ2-2, the CDR3 gives the full variable domain: DSGVTQTPKHLITATGQRVTLRCSPRSGDLSVYWYQQSLDQGLQFLIQYYNGEERAKGNILERFSAQQFPDLHSELNLSSLELGDSALYFCASSGRTSGGAGELFFGEGSRLTVL.

This rearrangement joins TRBV6-1 to TRBJ1-5; 9 nucleotides line up with TRBD1. Germline V gene data show CDR1 as MNHNS and CDR2 as SASEGT. The length of the CDR3 is 13 residues. With 6 bases clipped from V and 6 bases from J, the junction kept 3 bases outside the gene matches. The CDR3 is CASRGQGPQPQHF. For the CDR3, the DNA is TGTGCCAGCAGAGGACAGGGGCCTCAGCCCCAGCATTTT.

This chain uses TRBV4-3 with TRBJ1-1; 7 bases are a match to TRBD1. The CDR3 length is 16 residues. V gave up 0 bases and J gave up 1 base; unmatched junction bases: 5. Germline values: CDR1 LGHNA, CDR2 YSLEER. The CDR3 reads CASSQDSGGPNTEAFF. As DNA, the CDR3 is TGCGCCAGCAGCCAAGATTCAGGGGGTCCGAACACTGAAGCTTTCTTT.

This chain connects TRBV7-2 to TRBJ1-2; D is uncertain. The CDR3 is 14 amino acids. Germline-derived CDR1 and CDR2 are SGHTA and FQGNSA. Trimming shortened V by 6 bases and J by 8 bases, and 19 bases separated the two germline ends. CDR3 DNA: TGTGCCAGCAGTTTCCGTCCGAGTCTCGGGGGCTACACCTTC. This sequence encodes CASSFRPSLGGYTF. Using reference TRBV7-2 and TRBJ1-2 for the parts outside the CDR3, the full variable domain is GAGVSQSPSNKVTEKGKDVELRCDPISGHTALYWYRQSLGQGLEFLIYFQGNSAPDKSGLPSDRFSAERTGGSVSTLTIQRTQQEDSAVYLCASSFRPSLGGYTFGSGTRLTVV.